A single T cell receptor (beta chain) is shown here with its context. Its matching antigen is unknown. The repertoire was sequenced with immunoSEQ multiplex PCR; TCRdb's copy has only in-frame clones and lacks some. Among 140,000 to 150,000 clones listed, over 90% were seen once. These data originate in a study of T cell responses to AZD1222 COVID-19 vaccine. Broader study findings: Nearly half of the spike-specific TCRs reportedly recognize variant regions that carry no mutations. Baseline seropositivity characterized only a handful of AZD1222 recipients. Spike-wide vaccine-associated CD4 TCRs dominated at 160-218 and 743-854.

The receptor's source is an adult in good health. The sample consisted of peripheral blood, taken on day 0 of AZD1222 vaccination.

CDR3 sequence: CASSAGGVGNTIYF. In nucleotides, the CDR3 is TGTGCCAGCAGCGCAGGGGGCGTTGGAAACACCATATATTTT. The chain employs TRBV5-4 and TRBJ1-3; 8 bases agree with TRBD1. The CDR3 totals 14 residues. Trimming removed 4 bases from V and 3 bases from J; junction bases left unmatched: 3. Germline CDR1 reads SGHNT; CDR2 reads YYREEE (reference sequence).